The 10 T cell receptor beta chains given below trace back to one sample, sequenced in a study of OX40 agonist ivuxolimab in advanced cancers. Only in-frame clones appear in the TCRdb table, and some are missing; sequencing was by immunoSEQ multiplex PCR. Among over 70,000 clones listed, about 87% were seen once. This specimen consisted of CD4+ or CD8+ T cells sorted from blood, obtained in a trial of the OX40 agonist ivuxolimab. Every receptor here comes from an adult with an advanced solid tumor such as melanoma, head and neck, liver or kidney cancer.

This clone has only one observation. V gene TRBV6-6 combines with J gene TRBJ2-7, with 9 bases fitting TRBD2. Germline CDR1 is MNHNY and CDR2 is SVGAGI (reference sequence). After removal of 4 bases from V and 7 bases from J, the junction contained 11 bases not matched to a gene. The CDR3 is 15 amino acids. CDR3 loop: CASSSQGLASKEQYF. CDR3 nucleotide sequence: TGTGCCAGCAGTTCGCAGGGACTAGCCTCGAAGGAGCAGTACTTC.

This chain connects TRBV11-2 to TRBJ1-3, with 7 positions matching TRBD1. J gave up 0 bases and V 3 bases, and 11 bases lay outside the gene matches. This CDR3 is 18 amino acids long. Per the germline V gene, CDR1 is SGHAT and CDR2 is FQNNGV. The CDR3 reads CASSLGGGGSVSGNTIYF. In nucleotides, the CDR3 is TGTGCCAGCAGCTTGGGCGGAGGGGGCTCTGTCTCTGGAAACACCATATATTTT.

The chain has TRBV5-1 and TRBJ2-7, with 8 bases that match TRBD1. The CDR3 has 14 amino acids. Germline loops: CDR1 SGHRS, CDR2 YFSETQ. V lost 4 bases and J lost 2; bases outside the gene matches: 5. The CDR3 loop is CASSRGQDPYEQYF. The CDR3 region has the DNA TGCGCCAGCAGCAGGGGACAGGACCCCTACGAGCAGTACTTC.

This sequence joins TRBV6-4 and TRBJ2-7, with D maybe TRBD2 (6 bases). Trimming took 2 bases from V and 7 from J, leaving 18 bases between them. CDR3 length: 15 residues. Germline V gene lookup returns CDR1 MRHNA and CDR2 SNTAGT. The CDR3 DNA reads as TGTGCCAGCAGTGACCCCCGTGGGGGGATGAGGGAGCAGTACTTC. Translated, it gives CASSDPRGGMREQYF.

This chain joins TRBV28 and TRBJ2-7; D is possibly TRBD2 (7 bases). Between the trimmed V and J ends, which lost 7 bases and 5 bases, there was a span of 18 bases. CDR3 length equals 14 residues. From germline, CDR1 is MDHEN and CDR2 SYDVKM. CDR3 sequence: CASTNGGPFNEQYF. The CDR3 DNA reads as TGTGCCAGCACTAACGGGGGGCCTTTCAACGAGCAGTACTTC.

The chain links TRBV5-1 to TRBJ2-7; weak D call: TRBD1 (5 bases). The CDR3 totals 13 residues. V lost 0 bases and J lost 7, with 11 bases in between. Germline loops: CDR1 SGHRS, CDR2 YFSETQ. CDR3 loop: CASSLEAGWEQYF. The CDR3 region has the DNA TGCGCCAGCAGCTTGGAGGCAGGGTGGGAGCAGTACTTC.

The chain couples TRBV27 to TRBJ2-7; D gene ambiguous. The CDR3 contains 14 residues. CDR1 is MNHEY and CDR2 is SMNVEV in the germline V gene (reference sequence). Trimming left V 2 bases short and J 2 bases short, with 10 bases between. CDR3: CASSLVGGTYEQYF. The DNA of the CDR3 is TGTGCCAGCAGTTTAGTCGGCGGAACCTACGAGCAGTACTTC.

The rearrangement uses TRBV29-1 and TRBJ2-7, with 10 bases fitting TRBD1. This CDR3 is 13 amino acids long. Per the germline V gene, CDR1 is SQVTM and CDR2 is ANQGSEA. V was pared by 2 bases and J by 4 bases, with 2 bases of the junction left unmatched. CDR3 in amino acids: CSVERQGAYEQYF. CDR3 in DNA: TGCAGCGTTGAACGACAGGGGGCTTACGAGCAGTACTTC.

The chain combines TRBV7-9 with TRBJ1-1; possible D gene TRBD1, 5 bases. The CDR3 extends over 13 amino acids. The ends were cut back, 6 bases at V and 1 base at J, with 9 bases in the middle. From germline, CDR1 is SEHNR and CDR2 FQNEAQ (reference sequence). The CDR3 spells CASRGGKNTEAFF. For the CDR3, the DNA is TGTGCCAGCAGGGGGGGAAAGAACACTGAAGCTTTCTTT.

Of note for this clone: Additional DNA sequences in this sample encode the identical CDR3. The chain joins TRBV11-3 to TRBJ1-1; D is perhaps TRBD1 (6 bases). The germline CDR1 and CDR2 sequences are SGHNT and YENEEA. V was cut by 2 bases and J by 5 bases, with 9 bases left in between. This CDR3 has 13 residues. The CDR3 DNA reads TGTGCCAGCAGCTTAATAGGGGGGACTGAAGCTTTCTTT. It translates to CASSLIGGTEAFF.